This passage covers 3 T cell receptor beta chains from one sample sequenced in a study of T cell responses to AZD1222 COVID-19 vaccine. Produced via immunoSEQ multiplex PCR; TCRdb's table is partial and in-frame only. Here the sample spans 83,000 or so clones, roughly 88% being singletons. The sample consisted of peripheral blood, taken on day 0 of MenACWY control vaccination. Source of these receptors: an adult in good health.

The chain joins TRBV25-1 to TRBJ1-2, with 9 bases matching TRBD1. The V gene's germline CDR1 is MGHDK and CDR2 SYGVNS. The junction had 14 bases not matched to a gene; V was cut back by 6 bases and J by 9 bases. The CDR3 consists of 15 residues. The CDR3 nucleotides are TGTGCCAGCAGCCAACAGGGGGCGCGTTCAGTAAGCTACACCTTC. It translates to CASSQQGARSVSYTF.

The V call is TRBV7-8, the J call TRBJ1-2, with 10 bases aligning to TRBD1. The CDR3 contains 15 residues. Losses at the gene ends were 5 bases for V and 4 bases for J; bases not matched to a gene: 7. Germline V gene data show CDR1 as SGHVS and CDR2 as FQNEAQ. The CDR3 here is CASSPRGTGVYGYTF. CDR3 coding DNA: TGTGCCAGCAGCCCTAGGGGGACAGGGGTCTATGGCTACACCTTC. The complete variable domain, with remaining parts taken from reference TRBV7-8 and TRBJ1-2, reads GAGVSQSPRYKVAKRGQDVALRCDPISGHVSLFWYQQALGQGPEFLTYFQNEAQLDKSGLPSDRFFAERPEGSVSTLKIQRTQQEDSAVYLCASSPRGTGVYGYTFGSGTRLTVV.

The J gene is TRBJ1-5, the V gene TRBV7-8, with TRBD1 matching 7 bases. This CDR3 is 14 amino acids long. Per the germline V gene, CDR1 is SGHVS and CDR2 is FQNEAQ. V was pared by 5 bases and J by 7 bases, with 8 bases of the junction left unmatched. This CDR3 is CASSTQQGHQPQHF. CDR3 in DNA: TGTGCCAGCAGCACGCAACAGGGGCACCAGCCCCAGCATTTT.